A single sample is the source of the 16 T cell receptor beta chains below, sequenced in a study of Graves' ophthalmopathy and Graves' hyperthyroidism (dated by TCRdb to between 2018 and 2020). The run used an Illumina HiSeq 2000. For repertoire sequencing, the TCR beta CDR3 regions were amplified from RNA transcripts. The first round was an RT-PCR using HTBI primers with the Qiagen OneStep RT-PCR kit, and this first round was followed by a second-round multiplex PCR, then size selection and purification. The public reads were run again by TCRdb, first through fastp at Q25 and then through MiXCR, and only productive beta chains were kept. Each entry is one CDR3 protein sequence, shown with its most common DNA and genes. This sample gives more than 550,000 distinct CDR3 sequences in total; about two fifths of them show up just once. The ten largest clones add up to around 3% of the sample. Sample: peripheral blood. All receptors derive from an adult man with Graves' ophthalmopathy.

The V call is TRBV29-1, the J call TRBJ2-5; 11 bases agree with TRBD2. V lost 5 bases and J lost 7; bases outside the gene matches: 9. This CDR3 is 14 amino acids long. Germline CDR1 SQVTM, CDR2 ANQGSEA. The CDR3 loop is CSVYTSGGPTTQYF. The CDR3 DNA reads as TGCAGCGTTTACACTAGCGGGGGCCCCACGACCCAGTACTTC.

The genes are TRBV25-1 and TRBJ1-2; D is undetermined. The CDR3 spans 13 residues. From germline, CDR1 is MGHDK and CDR2 SYGVNS. The V gene lost 5 bases and the J gene lost 8 bases, with 15 bases spanning the gap. The DNA for the CDR3 is TGTGCCAGCAGTAACGTAGGAACCTACGGCTACACCTTC. It codes for CASSNVGTYGYTF.

V is TRBV6-6 and J is TRBJ1-6; 10 bases are shared with TRBD1. CDR3 size: 20 residues. Trimming took 2 bases from V and 0 from J; bases not matched to a gene: 10. Germline CDR1 reads MNHNY; CDR2 reads SVGAGI (reference sequence). CDR3 amino acids: CASSYLLTGGSASYNSPLHF. CDR3 in DNA: TGTGCCAGCAGTTACCTCCTGACAGGGGGCTCCGCCTCCTATAATTCACCCCTCCACTTT.

Many counts were recorded for this clonotype. The gene calls are TRBV2 and TRBJ1-1; no clear D gene. Trimming cost V 6 bases and J 4 bases, with 3 bases left between them. The length of the CDR3 is 10 residues. Per germline, CDR1 SNHLY and CDR2 FYNNEI. CDR3 sequence reads: CASRGTEAFF. In DNA, the CDR3 is TGTGCCAGCAGAGGCACTGAAGCTTTCTTT.

This clonotype was found a few times. The CDR3 bases are TGCAGTGCTAGGACCCCCTACGAGCAGTACTTC. The encoded protein is CSARTPYEQYF. The chain has TRBV20-1 and TRBJ2-7; D uncertain. Per the germline V gene, CDR1 is DFQATT and CDR2 is SNEGSKA (reference sequence). V gave up 3 bases and J gave up 2 bases, with 5 bases separating them. CDR3 length: 11 amino acids.

The chain couples TRBV10-3 to TRBJ1-2, with D unclear. CDR3 length equals 12 residues. Germline V CDR1 and CDR2: ENHRY, SYGVKD. Trimming left V 10 bases short and J 3 bases short, with 12 bases between. The DNA for the CDR3 is TGTGCCACAAGGTGGCGCGACTATGGCTACACCTTC. It specifies CATRWRDYGYTF.

The chain joins TRBV9 to TRBJ1-2, with D unresolved. The germline V gene has CDR1 SGDLS and CDR2 YYNGEE. CDR3 length equals 13 residues. V was trimmed by 6 bases and J by 4 bases, leaving 13 bases between them. CDR3 coding DNA: TGTGCCAGCACCACCGGACGGGCCTATGGCTACACCTTC. Translating it yields CASTTGRAYGYTF. The full variable domain, with the rest looked up from reference TRBV9 and TRBJ1-2, is DSGVTQTPKHLITATGQRVTLRCSPRSGDLSVYWYQQSLDQGLQFLIQYYNGEERAKGNILERFSAQQFPDLHSELNLSSLELGDSALYFCASTTGRAYGYTFGSGTRLTVV.

This clonotype occurred many times. The V gene is TRBV7-6, the J gene TRBJ2-5; TRBD2 might be the D (6 bases). The CDR3 runs 16 residues. Germline V gene data show CDR1 as SGHVS and CDR2 as FNYEAQ. V was trimmed by 5 bases and J by 2 bases, leaving 18 bases between them. The CDR3 here is CASSPMRRGKQETQYF. The DNA of the CDR3 is TGTGCCAGCAGCCCTATGCGTCGGGGGAAGCAAGAGACCCAGTACTTC.

About this clonotype: A read error may account for a junction end that differs from germline. The rearrangement links TRBV10-3 to TRBJ2-6, with D tentatively TRBD2 (5 bases). There are 19 residues in the CDR3. From germline, CDR1 is ENHRY and CDR2 SYGVKD. CDR3 coding DNA: TGTGCCATCAGTGAGTGGAACAGCCGGGGAAGGACTGGAGCCAACGTCCTGACTTTC. It codes for CAISEWNSRGRTGANVLTF.

This clonotype was found many times. The chain has TRBV7-9 and TRBJ2-5, with D perhaps matching TRBD2 (5 bases). Trimming took off 4 bases at V and 2 bases at J, with 11 bases between the two ends. Germline loops: CDR1 SEHNR, CDR2 FQNEAQ (reference sequence). The length of the CDR3 is 14 residues. This CDR3 is CASSWPGSQETQYF. Written as DNA, the CDR3 is TGTGCCAGCAGCTGGCCGGGATCACAAGAGACCCAGTACTTC.

This clonotype was detected ten times or more. The V gene is TRBV11-2, the J gene TRBJ1-2; a possible D gene is TRBD1 (6 bases). This CDR3 is built from 12 residues. With 3 bases removed from V and 7 bases from J, the gap between germline ends came to 9 bases. CDR1 and CDR2 (germline): SGHAT, FQNNGV. The CDR3 DNA sequence: TGTGCCAGCAGCTTGGGAGGGGGTGGCTACACCTTC. It codes for CASSLGGGGYTF.

The rearrangement joins TRBV29-1 to TRBJ2-5, with TRBD1 as a possible D gene (6 bases). From germline, CDR1 is SQVTM and CDR2 ANQGSEA. The CDR3 has 13 amino acids. The V end lost 7 bases, the J end lost 3 bases, and 15 bases lay between the germline ends. Here the CDR3 reads CSARRSGEETQYF. The CDR3 DNA is TGCAGCGCCCGGAGGTCAGGGGAAGAGACCCAGTACTTC.

This clonotype came up many times. The V call is TRBV7-8, the J call TRBJ1-6; 9 bases agree with TRBD1. This CDR3 has 15 residues. CDR1 SGHVS and CDR2 FQNEAQ come from the germline V gene. Trimming cost V 5 bases and J 7 bases; bases outside gene matches: 6. In DNA form, the CDR3 reads TGTGCCAGCAGCCTCACCGGGACAGGGAATTCACCCCTCCACTTT. Its translation: CASSLTGTGNSPLHF.

The chain joins TRBV24-1 to TRBJ1-1; D might be TRBD1 (5 bases). V dropped 4 bases and J dropped 11 bases, with 19 bases sitting between them. Germline V CDR1 and CDR2: KGHDR, SFDVKD. The CDR3 runs to 14 residues. The CDR3 spells CATSEEGLGAVAFF. The CDR3 bases are TGTGCCACCAGTGAGGAGGGACTTGGGGCAGTGGCTTTCTTT.

This clonotype came up a few times. As DNA, the CDR3 is TGTGCCGCATTGGGGAGTTCAAACACCGGGGAGCTGTTTTTT. Its protein product is CAALGSSNTGELFF. The rearrangement links TRBV2 to TRBJ2-2; a weak D match, TRBD2 (5 bases). V was shortened by 11 bases and J by 2 bases, with 15 bases between the two germline ends. The CDR3 loop spans 14 amino acids. The germline gives CDR1 SNHLY, CDR2 FYNNEI.

This clonotype has ten or more counts. The rearrangement links TRBV12-3 or TRBV12-4 to TRBJ1-1; TRBD1 matches at 11 bases. Trimming cost V 6 bases and J 0 bases; bases outside gene matches: 3. The CDR3 covers 15 residues. CDR3 nucleotide sequence: TGTGCCAGCAGGGACAGGGGGCGCGTGAACACTGAAGCTTTCTTT. Translation gives CASRDRGRVNTEAFF.